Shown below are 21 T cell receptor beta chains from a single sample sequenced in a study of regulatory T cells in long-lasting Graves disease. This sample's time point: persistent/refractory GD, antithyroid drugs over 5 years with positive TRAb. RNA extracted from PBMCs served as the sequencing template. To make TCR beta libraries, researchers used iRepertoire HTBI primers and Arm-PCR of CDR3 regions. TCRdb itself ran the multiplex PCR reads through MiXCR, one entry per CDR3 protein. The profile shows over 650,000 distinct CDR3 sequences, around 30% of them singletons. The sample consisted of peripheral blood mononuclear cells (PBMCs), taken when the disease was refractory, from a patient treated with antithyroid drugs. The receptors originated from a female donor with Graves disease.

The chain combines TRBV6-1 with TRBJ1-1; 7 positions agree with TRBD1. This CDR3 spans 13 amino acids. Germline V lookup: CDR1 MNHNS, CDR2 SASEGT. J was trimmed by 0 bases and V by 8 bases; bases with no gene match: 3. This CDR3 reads CASGGQLNTEAFF. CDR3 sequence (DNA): TGTGCCAGCGGGGGACAGCTGAACACTGAAGCTTTCTTT.

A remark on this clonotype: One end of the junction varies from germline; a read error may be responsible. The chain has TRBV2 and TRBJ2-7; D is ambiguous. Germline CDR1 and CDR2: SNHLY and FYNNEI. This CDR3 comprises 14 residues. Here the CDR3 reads CTSSETGRTYEQYF. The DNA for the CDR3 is TGTACCAGCAGTGAAACGGGTAGGACCTACGAGCAGTACTTC.

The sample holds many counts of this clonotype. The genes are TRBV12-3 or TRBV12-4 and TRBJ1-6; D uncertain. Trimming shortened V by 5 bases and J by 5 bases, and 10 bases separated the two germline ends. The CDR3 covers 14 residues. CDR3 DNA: TGTGCCAGCAGTCCACGACCCGATAATTCACCCCTCCACTTT. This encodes CASSPRPDNSPLHF.

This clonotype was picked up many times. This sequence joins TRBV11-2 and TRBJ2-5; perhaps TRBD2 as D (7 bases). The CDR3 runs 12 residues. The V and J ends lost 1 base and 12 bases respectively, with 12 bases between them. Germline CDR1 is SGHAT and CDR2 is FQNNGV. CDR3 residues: CASSLGGGAKYF. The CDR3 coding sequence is TGTGCCAGCAGCTTAGGGGGGGGCGCCAAGTACTTC.

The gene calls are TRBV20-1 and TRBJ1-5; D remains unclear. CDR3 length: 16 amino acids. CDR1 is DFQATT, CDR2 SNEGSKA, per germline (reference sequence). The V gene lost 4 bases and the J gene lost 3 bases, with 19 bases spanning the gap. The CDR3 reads CSATEHGGLSNQPQHF. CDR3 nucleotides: TGCAGTGCTACTGAACATGGAGGGTTATCCAATCAGCCCCAGCATTTT.

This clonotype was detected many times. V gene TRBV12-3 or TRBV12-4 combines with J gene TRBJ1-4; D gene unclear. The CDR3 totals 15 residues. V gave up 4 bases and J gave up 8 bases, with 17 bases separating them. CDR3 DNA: TGTGCCAGCAGTTCCATCGGGGTGGTGGGCGAAAAACTGTTTTTT. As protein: CASSSIGVVGEKLFF.

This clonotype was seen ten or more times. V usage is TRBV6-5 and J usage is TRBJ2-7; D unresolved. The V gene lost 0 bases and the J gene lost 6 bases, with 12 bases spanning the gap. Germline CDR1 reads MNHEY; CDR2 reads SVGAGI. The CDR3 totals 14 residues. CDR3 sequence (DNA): TGTGCCAGCAGTTACTCGGGCCTTCGGAGCGAGCAGTACTTC. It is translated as CASSYSGLRSEQYF.

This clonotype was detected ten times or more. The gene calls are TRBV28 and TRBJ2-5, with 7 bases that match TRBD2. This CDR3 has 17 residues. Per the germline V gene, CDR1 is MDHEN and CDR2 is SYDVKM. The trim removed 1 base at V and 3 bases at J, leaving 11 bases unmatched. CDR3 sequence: CASSLYYLAEGEETQYF. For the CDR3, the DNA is TGTGCCAGCAGTTTATATTACCTAGCGGAGGGAGAAGAGACCCAGTACTTC.

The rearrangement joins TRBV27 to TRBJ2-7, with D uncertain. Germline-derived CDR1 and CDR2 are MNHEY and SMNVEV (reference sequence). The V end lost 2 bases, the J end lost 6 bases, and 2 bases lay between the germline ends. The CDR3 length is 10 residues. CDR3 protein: CASSLSEQYF. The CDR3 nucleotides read TGTGCCAGCAGTTTAAGCGAGCAGTACTTC.

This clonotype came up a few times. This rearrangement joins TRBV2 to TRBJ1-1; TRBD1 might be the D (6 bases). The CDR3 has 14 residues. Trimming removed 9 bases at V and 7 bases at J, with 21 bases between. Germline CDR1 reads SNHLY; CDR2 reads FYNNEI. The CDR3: CASSRIQGRGEAFF. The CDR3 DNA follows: TGTGCCAGTTCCCGGATCCAGGGCAGGGGTGAAGCTTTCTTT.

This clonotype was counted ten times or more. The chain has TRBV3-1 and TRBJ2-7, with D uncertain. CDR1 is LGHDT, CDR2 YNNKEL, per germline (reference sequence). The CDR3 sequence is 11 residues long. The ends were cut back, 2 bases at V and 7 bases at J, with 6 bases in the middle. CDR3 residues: CASSQTWEQYF. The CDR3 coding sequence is TGTGCCAGCAGCCAAACGTGGGAGCAGTACTTC.

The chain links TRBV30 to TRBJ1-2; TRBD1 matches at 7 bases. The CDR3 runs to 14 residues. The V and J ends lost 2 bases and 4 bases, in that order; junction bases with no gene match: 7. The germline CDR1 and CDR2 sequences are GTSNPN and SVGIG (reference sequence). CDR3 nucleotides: TGTGCCTGGAGTCCAACAGGGGCCCGCTATGGCTACACCTTC. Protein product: CAWSPTGARYGYTF.

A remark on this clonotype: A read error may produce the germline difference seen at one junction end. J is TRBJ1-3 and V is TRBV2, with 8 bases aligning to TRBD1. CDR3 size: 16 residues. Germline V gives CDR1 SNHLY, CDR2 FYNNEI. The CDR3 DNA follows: TGTGCCAGCACTGAAACCCGGGACAGGCCTGGAAACACCATATATTTT. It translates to CASTETRDRPGNTIYF.

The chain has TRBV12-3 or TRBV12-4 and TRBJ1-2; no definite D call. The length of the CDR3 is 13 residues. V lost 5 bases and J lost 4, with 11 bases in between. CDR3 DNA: TGTGCCAGCAGTCAATCCGGGTTCTATGGCTACACCTTC. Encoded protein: CASSQSGFYGYTF.

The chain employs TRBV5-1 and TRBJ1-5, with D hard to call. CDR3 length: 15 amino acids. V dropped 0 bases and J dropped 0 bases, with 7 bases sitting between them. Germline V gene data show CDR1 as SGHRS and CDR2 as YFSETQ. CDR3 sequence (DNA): TGCGCCAGCAGCTTGGGGCCGAATAGCAATCAGCCCCAGCATTTT. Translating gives CASSLGPNSNQPQHF.

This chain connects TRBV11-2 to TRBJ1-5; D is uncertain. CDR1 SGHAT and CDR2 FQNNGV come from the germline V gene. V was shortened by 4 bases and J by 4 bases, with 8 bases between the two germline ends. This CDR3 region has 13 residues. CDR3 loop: CASSYRRNQPQHF. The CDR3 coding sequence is TGTGCCAGCAGCTATCGACGGAATCAGCCCCAGCATTTT.

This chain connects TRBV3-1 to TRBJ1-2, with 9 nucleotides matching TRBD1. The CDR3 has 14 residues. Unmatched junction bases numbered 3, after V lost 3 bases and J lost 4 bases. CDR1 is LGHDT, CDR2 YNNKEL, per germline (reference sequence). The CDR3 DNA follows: TGTGCCAGCAGCCACCCGACAGGGGGCTATGGCTACACCTTC. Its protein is CASSHPTGGYGYTF. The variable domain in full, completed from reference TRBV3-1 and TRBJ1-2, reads DTAVSQTPKYLVTQMGNDKSIKCEQNLGHDTMYWYKQDSKKFLKIMFSYNNKELIINETVPNRFSPKSPDKAHLNLHINSLELGDSAVYFCASSHPTGGYGYTFGSGTRLTVV.

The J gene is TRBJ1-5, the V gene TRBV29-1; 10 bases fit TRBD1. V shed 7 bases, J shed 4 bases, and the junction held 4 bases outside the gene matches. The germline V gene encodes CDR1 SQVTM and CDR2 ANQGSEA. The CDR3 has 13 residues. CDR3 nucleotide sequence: TGCAGCGCTCGGGACAGGGGAAATCAGCCCCAGCATTTT. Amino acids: CSARDRGNQPQHF.

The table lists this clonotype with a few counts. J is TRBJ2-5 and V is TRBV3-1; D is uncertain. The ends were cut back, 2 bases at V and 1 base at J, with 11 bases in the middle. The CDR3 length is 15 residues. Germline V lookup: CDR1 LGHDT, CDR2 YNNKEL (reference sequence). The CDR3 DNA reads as TGTGCCAGCAGCCAATATCGGGCGACCCAAGAGACCCAGTACTTC. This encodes CASSQYRATQETQYF.

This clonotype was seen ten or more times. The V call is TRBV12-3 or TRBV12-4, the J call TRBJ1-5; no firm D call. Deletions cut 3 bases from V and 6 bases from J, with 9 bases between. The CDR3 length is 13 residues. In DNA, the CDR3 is TGTGCCAGCAGTTTCCGTGAGGGTCAGCCCCAGCATTTT. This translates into CASSFREGQPQHF.

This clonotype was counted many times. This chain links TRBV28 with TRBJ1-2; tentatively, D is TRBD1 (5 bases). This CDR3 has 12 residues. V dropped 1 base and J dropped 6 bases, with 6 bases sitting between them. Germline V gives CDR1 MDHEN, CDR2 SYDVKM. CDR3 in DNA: TGTGCCAGCAGTTTATCGGGACATGGCTACACCTTC. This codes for CASSLSGHGYTF.